Listed below are T cell receptor beta chains from one sample, sequenced in a study of T cell changes during pregnancy in multiple sclerosis. TCRdb keeps only in-frame clones here, not all; method: immunoSEQ multiplex PCR. The table shows more than 40,000 clones, with 75% to 95% occurring only once. Sequences were derived from CD8+ T cells from peripheral blood mononuclear cells, sampled after pregnancy. The source of these receptors is a female donor with multiple sclerosis, enrolled in a pregnancy study. CDR3s include the opening cysteine and the closing phenylalanine or tryptophan. The D gene is left open where the match is weak. The listing skips clone size in some rows; elsewhere it reads once, few, many or a size class.

j_call d_call clone_size v_call cdr3_nt cdr3_aa
TRBJ1-1 NA NA TRBV5-1 TGCGCCAGCAGCTTGGAGTCCCGGGGAATTAACACTGAAGCTTTCTTT CASSLESRGINTEAFF
TRBJ1-6 NA NA TRBV6-5 TGTGCCAGCAGTTACTCGGGCAGACAGTATTCACCCCTCCACTTT CASSYSGRQYSPLHF
TRBJ1-1 NA NA TRBV6-4 TGTGCCAGCAGTGGGAGGGAGAACACTGAAGCTTTCTTT CASSGRENTEAFF
TRBJ2-1 TRBD1 once TRBV12-5 TGTGCTAGTGGCACTTCCGACAGGGGGAAGGGATGGAACAATGAGCAGTTCTTC CASGTSDRGKGWNNEQFF
TRBJ1-4 NA NA TRBV29-1 TGCAGCGTTGAACCGGCGGACACGGATGAAAAACTGTTTTTT CSVEPADTDEKLFF
TRBJ2-3 NA medium-sized TRBV6-4 TGTGCCAGCAGTGACTCTCCAGGAAGCACAGATACGCAGTATTTT CASSDSPGSTDTQYF
TRBJ1-2 NA NA TRBV4-3 TGCGCCAGCAGCCAAGACCTCACAGCATATACCTATGGCTACACCTTC CASSQDLTAYTYGYTF
TRBJ2-1 TRBD1 once TRBV11-3 TGTGCCAGCAGCTCCCCCGGGACAGGGGGGCGAAAGCAGTTCTTC CASSSPGTGGRKQFF
TRBJ2-7 NA NA TRBV27 TGTGCCAGCAGTCCGCAGGCTTCCTACGAGCAGTACTTC CASSPQASYEQYF
TRBJ2-7 TRBD1 NA TRBV7-9 TGTGCCACCACCCCAAAGGGACAGGGTATCGACGAGCAGTACTTC CATTPKGQGIDEQYF
TRBJ2-5 TRBD2 NA TRBV4-1 TGCGCCAGCAGCCCCCATGGGAGCGGGGGAAAGGGGGGGCCCCAAGAGACCCAGTACTTC CASSPHGSGGKGGPQETQYF
TRBJ1-1 TRBD1 NA TRBV14 TGTGCCAGCAGCCAGGACAGGCTCGGAACTGAAGCTTTCTTT CASSQDRLGTEAFF
TRBJ2-1 NA NA TRBV11-3 TGTGCCAGCAGCCCCCCGGGGGTTTCCAATGAGCAGTTCTTC CASSPPGVSNEQFF
TRBJ1-6 TRBD1 NA TRBV4-1 TGCGCCAGCAGCCCTACCCTATTTCTCAGACAGGGGGAAAATAAGTATTCACCCCTCCACTTT CASSPTLFLRQGENKYSPLHF
TRBJ2-2 TRBD1 NA TRBV7-6 TGTGCCAGCAGCTTTACAGGGGCGTCGGCGACCGGGGAGCTGTTTTTT CASSFTGASATGELFF
TRBJ1-2 TRBD1 NA TRBV6-1 TGTGCCAGCAGTGAAGTAGAAGACAGGGGGTATGGCTACACCTTC CASSEVEDRGYGYTF
TRBJ1-5 NA NA TRBV27 TGTGCCAGCAGTTTATTGGGGGGGCCCCAGCATTTT CASSLLGGPQHF
TRBJ2-1 TRBD2 NA TRBV5-3 TGTGCCAGAAGACCCGCCGGGACTAGCGGGGGGGACTCCTACAATGAGCAGTTCTTC CARRPAGTSGGDSYNEQFF
TRBJ2-3 NA NA TRBV11-3 TGTGCCAGCAGCTTACGAGAGGCCTACACAGATACGCAGTATTTT CASSLREAYTDTQYF
TRBJ2-3 NA NA TRBV9 TGTGCCAGCAGCGTAGAGTGGGGGCCGGATACGCAGTATTTT CASSVEWGPDTQYF
TRBJ1-5 NA NA TRBV19 TGTGCCAGTAGTCCGACTACAGGGCTCAATCAGCCCCAGCATTTT CASSPTTGLNQPQHF
TRBJ1-6 NA NA TRBV21-1 TGTGCCAGCAGTGAAATCGGTCGGCAGGGAGGGTCACCCCTCCACTTT CASSEIGRQGGSPLHF
TRBJ2-1 TRBD2 NA TRBV7-2 TGTGCCAGCAGCCCCGCCCCGCTAGCGGGGGGCCCCTACAATGAGCAGTTCTTC CASSPAPLAGGPYNEQFF
TRBJ1-1 NA NA TRBV4-1 TGCGCCAGCACCCCCCCCGGGAACACTGAAGCTTTCTTT CASTPPGNTEAFF
TRBJ2-3 TRBD2 NA TRBV15 TGTGCCACCAGCAGAGATCGACCCGGGACTACGTTTGCTAAAACAGATACGCAGTATTTT CATSRDRPGTTFAKTDTQYF
TRBJ2-1 TRBD1 NA TRBV7-2 TGTGCCAGCAGCCCGGACAGGGCCAGCTCCTACAATGAGCAGTTCTTC CASSPDRASSYNEQFF
TRBJ1-6 NA NA TRBV6-5 TGTGCCAGCAGTTACAGACAGTATTCACCCCTCCACTTT CASSYRQYSPLHF
TRBJ1-4 TRBD1 NA TRBV29-1 TGCAGCGTTGAAGGAGAGGGGGCTGAAAAACTGTTTTTT CSVEGEGAEKLFF
TRBJ1-1 NA few TRBV19 TGTGCCAGTAGTAGGGGGCTCAACACTGAAGCTTTCTTT CASSRGLNTEAFF
TRBJ2-7 NA NA TRBV13 TGTGCCAGCTCGTCCACTTACGAGCAGTACTTC CASSSTYEQYF
TRBJ2-2 TRBD2 NA TRBV11-2 TGTGCCAGCAGCCGAGGGACTAGCGGGAGAGAGAACACCGGGGAGCTGTTTTTT CASSRGTSGRENTGELFF
TRBJ2-2 NA few TRBV2 TGTGCCAGCGACTCCCCGTTTCCGAACACCGGGGAGCTGTTTTTT CASDSPFPNTGELFF
TRBJ2-6 NA few TRBV5-1 TGCGCCAGCAGCTTGGGCAGGGGTGGGGCCAACGTCCTGACTTTC CASSLGRGGANVLTF
TRBJ2-6 NA few TRBV4-3 TGCGCCAGCAGCCCCCAGGGTAGCTCTGGGGCCAACGTCCTGACTTTC CASSPQGSSGANVLTF
TRBJ2-3 TRBD2 NA TRBV4-3 TGCGCCAGCAGCCACGGGACTAGCGGAATCACAGATACGCAGTATTTT CASSHGTSGITDTQYF
TRBJ2-1 TRBD2 NA TRBV9 TGTGCCAGCAGCGTAGCGGGACTAGCGGGAAATGAGCAGTTCTTC CASSVAGLAGNEQFF
TRBJ2-1 NA few TRBV6-1 TGTGCCAGCAGTGAAGAGGTGGGAGCCTACAATGAGCAGTTCTTC CASSEEVGAYNEQFF
TRBJ2-6 NA NA TRBV4-3 TGCGCCAGCAGCCAAGAGGGCAGCTCTGGGGCCAACGTCCTGACTTTC CASSQEGSSGANVLTF
TRBJ2-7 NA few TRBV7-9 TGTGCCAGCAGCTTTGTGACAGTTGGCCCCCTCGAGCAGTACTTC CASSFVTVGPLEQYF
TRBJ2-2 NA NA TRBV4-2 TGTGCCAGCAGCCAGCTAGCGAAGGGCGGGGAGCTGTTTTTT CASSQLAKGGELFF
TRBJ2-1 TRBD2 NA TRBV27 TGTGCCAGCAGTTTTGGGTGGCGGGAGCCCTACAATGAGCAGTTCTTC CASSFGWREPYNEQFF
TRBJ1-2 NA NA TRBV6-1 TGTGCCAGCAGGGCGCGGGCGTTAGAGGGCTACACCTTC CASRARALEGYTF
TRBJ2-5 TRBD2 NA TRBV2 TGTGCCAGCAGTGAAACCGGGGGGGCCGGGGAGACCCAGTACTTC CASSETGGAGETQYF
TRBJ1-5 NA few TRBV6-5 TGTGCCAGCAGTCCACAGGGCAGCAATCAGCCCCAGCATTTT CASSPQGSNQPQHF
TRBJ1-5 NA once TRBV7-9 TGTGCCAGCAGCAGAGAAAACAATCAGCCCCAGCATTTT CASSRENNQPQHF
TRBJ1-2 NA NA TRBV29-1 TGCAGCGTTGAGTCAGGGAAGAACTATGGCTACACCTTC CSVESGKNYGYTF
TRBJ1-5 NA once TRBV19 TGTGCCAGTAAAAACAGTTTATATCAGCCCCAGCATTTT CASKNSLYQPQHF